This T cell receptor (beta chain) was obtained from a study of blood T cell repertoires in COVID-19. As for the study in general: The origin of the acute and convalescent COVID-19 samples was the United States, Italy and Spain. The analysed material was cDNA or gDNA that came from T cells, B-cell-depleted T cells, or PBMCs.

Seattle-derived patients entered the study during active infection and were followed longitudinally. This clone was seen once. The V and J ends lost 3 bases and 5 bases respectively, with 17 bases between them. CDR3 length equals 15 residues. Looked up from germline, CDR1 is SQVTM and CDR2 is ANQGSEA. Authors' processing steps: Nucleated cell number was recorded as an estimate derived from reference gene primer amplification. This table comes from immunoSEQ multiplex PCR, and its TCRdb copy is limited to in-frame clones, with some not included. V, J and clone size reflect that table, while D and trimming were determined from the DNA. Of more than 300,000 clones listed, approximately 91% are singletons.

Sequenced input: peripheral blood. The rearrangement joins TRBV29-1 to TRBJ1-3; maybe TRBD1 (6 bases). This sequence originates from a woman between 70 and 85 years old with COVID-19, enrolled during active disease. The CDR3 reads CSVESAQGSRNTIYF. The CDR3 DNA sequence: TGCAGCGTTGAGTCGGCACAGGGTTCAAGAAACACCATATATTTT.